This note documents a single T cell receptor beta chain sequence. What it binds is not known. The data were produced by immunoSEQ multiplex PCR, yet TCRdb's version contains in-frame clones alone and is incomplete. Here the sample spans 65,000 to 100,000 clones, less than 90% being singletons. This entry is derived from a study of radiotherapy plus CTLA-4 blockade in lung cancer. Focal radiation and CTLA-4 blockade (ipilimumab) were tested in chemo-refractory metastatic non-small-cell lung cancer patients. Findings and limits, study-wide: Reports state that early shifts in blood T cell clones, with interferon-beta, best predicted response. Blood saw expansion of tumor-derived TCR clones after radiotherapy plus ipilimumab.

This CDR3 has 19 amino acids. Germline lookup yields CDR1 SNHLY and CDR2 FYNNEI. With 1 base removed from V and 0 bases from J, the gap between germline ends came to 19 bases. The rearrangement joins TRBV2 to TRBJ1-5; D unclear. This clonotype originated in a human donor with non-small cell lung cancer who had stable disease on radiotherapy plus ipilimumab. The specimen comprised peripheral blood, sampled from a patient treated with radiotherapy plus ipilimumab. As DNA, the CDR3 is TGTGCCAGCAGTGAAGTTCTAAGAAAAGGGAGGTATAGCAATCAGCCCCAGCATTTT. Translation: CASSEVLRKGRYSNQPQHF.